This T cell receptor beta chain was obtained from a study of cytotoxic CD8 clonotypes in ibrutinib-treated CLL. The overall study: On average, more than 90,000 productive rearrangements and around 230,000 productive templates per sample.

This clone occurred once. Its antigen is unidentified. At one end the junction does not follow the germline gene, possibly because of a read error. CDR1 is SSHAT, CDR2 FNYEAQ, per germline (reference sequence). The CDR3 is 16 amino acids. Study observations and caveats: Samples were collected at differing times from sustained-remission and progressing patients. Clonality measured at baseline exceeded age-matched healthy donors, tracking circulating CD8+ T-cell counts.

The data were produced by immunoSEQ multiplex PCR, yet TCRdb's version contains in-frame clones alone and is incomplete. The sample yields some 150,000 clones, 60% to 85% seen once. This clonotype originated in a human donor with chronic lymphocytic leukemia. The input for sequencing was PBMCs, taken after 12 months of ibrutinib treatment. The chain links TRBV7-7 to TRBJ2-7, with 9 bases identical to TRBD2. CDR3 sequence (DNA): TGTGCTAGCAGCTTAGCCTCTAGCGGGACCTCCTACGAGCAGTACTTC. Amino acid sequence: CASSLASSGTSYEQYF.